This TCR beta chain comes out of a study of T cells expressing NK-cell markers (TCRdb year 2020). Regarding the complete study: In sorted CD3+CD56+NKG2C+, CD3+CD56+NKG2C- and CD3+CD56-NKG2C+ T-cell subsets from eight donors, TCR beta-chain repertoires were profiled. Seven of the eight sequenced donors were HCMV-seropositive and one was HCMV-seronegative. Randomly selected healthy volunteers, three men and five women, were used as the eight sequenced donors. The libraries were sequenced on Illumina HiSeq 2000/2500, MiSeq or NextSeq, producing 2 x 150 bp reads.

A remark on this clonotype: It has no known antigen specificity.

The germline V gene sets CDR1 to MGHRA and CDR2 to YSYEKL. Including cysteine and phenylalanine, the CDR3 has 16 amino acids. Only the protein is on record. To determine HCMV serostatus, a commercial ELISA kit was used to detect HCMV-specific IgG in serum. Peripheral blood mononuclear cells were isolated from blood by Ficoll density gradient centrifugation. Reads for this sample came from an Illumina HiSeq 2000. TCR beta cDNA libraries were made by 5'RACE template switching that added a universal primer site and unique molecular identifiers. Synthesis of cDNA was primed from the TCR beta constant segment and was followed by two consecutive PCR amplification steps. Per the original workflow: MIGEC handled demultiplexing of the reads and grouping by UMI, while MiTCR was used to assemble and quantify clonotypes. Only TCR cDNA sequences supported by at least two reads were kept to exclude erroneous sequences. The tcR package was used for downstream repertoire analysis, and clonotypes were matched across fractions by CDR3 nucleotide sequence plus V segment. VDJmatch was used to annotate antigen specificity against VDJdb, with one amino acid substitution in CDR3 allowed. TCRdb reprocessed the reads and lists each CDR3 protein sequence as a single entry, with no DNA. The V and J calls follow TCRdb's processing rather than the paper's. The table held for this sample gives 150,000 to 200,000 distinct CDR3 sequences. The ten largest account for roughly 18% of the sample.

Results the study describes overall, beyond this receptor: Those dominant clonotypes were again the most abundant among CD3+CD56-NKG2C+ cells in a few donors, at roughly 25-60.1%. In a handful of donors, the dominant CD3+CD56+NKG2C+ clonotypes were found to rank among the top 10 CD8+ clonotypes and to make up about 1.0-7.0% of CD8+ T cells. It remained unclear whether the expanded NKG2C-expressing T cell clones were specific for HCMV antigens.

Sequences were obtained from blood T cells: a sorted CD56 or NKG2C T cell subset, CD4+ or CD8+ T cells, or bulk PBMC T cells (not recorded which). The chain is encoded by TRBV4-1 joined to TRBJ2-1; TCRdb's D call, TRBD1, is unchecked because there is no DNA. The receptor was isolated from a woman between 18 and 70 years old in good health. CDR3 loop: CASSRGGVGKGNEQFF.